This record covers a single T cell receptor beta chain. Its antigen remains unknown. The data derive from a study of blood T cells in healthy people across ages. This CDR3 spans 14 amino acids. Trimming left V 8 bases short and J 0 bases short, with 10 bases between. CDR1 is MNHNY, CDR2 SVGAGI, per germline (reference sequence). Study-wide findings and caveats: Those diversity estimates obtained from one million T cells were thought to be underestimates. In older individuals, TCR beta diversity per million T cells was lower, falling roughly linearly with age.

Together with a sample-barcoded 5' primer, a J-beta primer mix was included in a second PCR lasting about 6 to 11 cycles. A template-switch adaptor containing 12 random nucleotides labeled each cDNA molecule. TCRdb re-called the 5' RACE reads with MiXCR, one entry per CDR3 protein. Among roughly 1,800,000 distinct CDR3 sequences listed, roughly 50% were seen once. Total RNA was isolated from each sample in quantities of at least 5 micrograms. V is TRBV6-6 and J is TRBJ1-4, with unresolved D. Input material: blood. This clonotype originated in a woman aged 40 to 55 in good health. The CDR3 nucleotides read TGTGCCAGCCAGTCACGGACAACTAATGAAAAACTGTTTTTT. As protein: CASQSRTTNEKLFF.